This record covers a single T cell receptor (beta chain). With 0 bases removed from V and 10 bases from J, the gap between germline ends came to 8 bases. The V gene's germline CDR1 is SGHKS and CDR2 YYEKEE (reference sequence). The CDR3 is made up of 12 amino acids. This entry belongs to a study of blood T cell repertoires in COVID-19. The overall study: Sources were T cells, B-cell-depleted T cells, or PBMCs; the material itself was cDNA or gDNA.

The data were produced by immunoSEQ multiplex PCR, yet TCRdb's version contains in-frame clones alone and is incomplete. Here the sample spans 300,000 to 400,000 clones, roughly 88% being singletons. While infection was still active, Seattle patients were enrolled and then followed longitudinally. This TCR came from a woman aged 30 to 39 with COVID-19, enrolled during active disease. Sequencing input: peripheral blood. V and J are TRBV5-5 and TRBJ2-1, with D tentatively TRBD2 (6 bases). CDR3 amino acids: CASSLAAGEQFF. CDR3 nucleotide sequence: TGTGCCAGCAGCTTGGCCGCGGGGGAGCAGTTCTTC.